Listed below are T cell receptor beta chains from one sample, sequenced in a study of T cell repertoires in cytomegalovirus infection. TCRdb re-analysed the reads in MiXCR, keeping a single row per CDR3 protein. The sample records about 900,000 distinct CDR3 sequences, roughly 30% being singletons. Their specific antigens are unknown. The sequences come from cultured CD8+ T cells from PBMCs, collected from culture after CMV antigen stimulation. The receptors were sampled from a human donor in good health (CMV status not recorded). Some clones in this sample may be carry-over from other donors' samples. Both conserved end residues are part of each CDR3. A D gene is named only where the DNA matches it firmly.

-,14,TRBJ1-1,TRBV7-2,CASSLRIRNTEAFF
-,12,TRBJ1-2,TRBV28,CASTTGAGGYTF
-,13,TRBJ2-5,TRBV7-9,CASSRANQETQYF
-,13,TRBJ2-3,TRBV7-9,CAPGDRLTDTQYF
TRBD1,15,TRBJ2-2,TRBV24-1,CATEEGQGNTGELFF
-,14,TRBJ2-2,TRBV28,CASSFRQREGELFF
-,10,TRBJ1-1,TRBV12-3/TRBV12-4,CATGWSRAFF
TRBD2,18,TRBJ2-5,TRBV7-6,CASSDGTSGGPYQETQYF
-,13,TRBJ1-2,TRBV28,CASSLYQSYGYTF
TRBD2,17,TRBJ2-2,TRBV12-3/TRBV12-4,CASSFMVRGGNTGELFF
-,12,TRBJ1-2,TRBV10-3,CAIGFGGLGYTF
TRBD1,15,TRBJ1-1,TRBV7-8,CASSLAGTAGTEAFF
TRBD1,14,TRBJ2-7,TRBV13,CASQNRGLSYEQYF
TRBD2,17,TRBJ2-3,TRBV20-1,CSARDPRGGGGGDTQYF
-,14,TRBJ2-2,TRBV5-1,CASSLRQGTGELFF
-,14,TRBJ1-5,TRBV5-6,CASSPGGGLQPQHF
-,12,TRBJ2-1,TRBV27,CAGGKSYNEQFF
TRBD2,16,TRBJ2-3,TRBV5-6,CASSFGLAGMSDTQYF
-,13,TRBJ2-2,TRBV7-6,CASSFVYAGELFF
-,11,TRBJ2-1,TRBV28,CASRDRHEQFF
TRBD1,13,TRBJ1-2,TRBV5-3,CASTYGTGNGYTF
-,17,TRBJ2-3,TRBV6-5,CASSARKSRGLADTQYF
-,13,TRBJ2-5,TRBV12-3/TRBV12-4,CASSLGNPETQYF
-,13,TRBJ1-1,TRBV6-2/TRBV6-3,CASSPGPSAGAFF
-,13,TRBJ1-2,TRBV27,CASSPTQGGGYTF
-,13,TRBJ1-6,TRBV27,CASTRDTNSPLHF
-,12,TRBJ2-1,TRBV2,CASEGHPNEQFF
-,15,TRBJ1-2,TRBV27,CASSLRRYSNYGYTF
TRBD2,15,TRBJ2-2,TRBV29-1,CSVELAGGQDGELFF
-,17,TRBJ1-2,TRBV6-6,CASSNDPGSVANYGYTF
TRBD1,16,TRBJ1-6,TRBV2,CASSEMDRGFNSPLHF
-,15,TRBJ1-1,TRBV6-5,CASSYSHGGSTEAFF
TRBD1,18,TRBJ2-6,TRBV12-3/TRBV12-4,CASSSRDRVTSGANVLTF
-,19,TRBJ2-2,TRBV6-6,CASSYPLSTGGGNTGELFF
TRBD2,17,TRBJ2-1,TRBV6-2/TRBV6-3,CASSFRRSGGSYNEQFF